These 19 T cell receptor beta chains came from one sample sequenced in a study of blood T cell repertoires in COVID-19 (dated by TCRdb to 2020 to 2021). Preparation of the library involved the immunoSEQ multiplex PCR assay. TCRdb provides this immuneACCESS table in a form limited to in-frame rearrangements. Some clones are lacking; in checked studies, under half of them reflect an unresolved V gene, and why the rest are absent is not known. For this sample there are about 160,000 clones; 70% to 90% appear just once. The ten largest make up 5% to 6% of the sample. The sample consisted of PBMCs or T cells enriched from blood (not recorded which). Receptor source: a man aged 40-49 years who had recovered from COVID-19.

This rearrangement joins TRBV6-5 to TRBJ2-7; the match to TRBD1 covers 7 bases. Germline V lookup: CDR1 MNHEY, CDR2 SVGAGI. Trimming removed 6 bases from V and 3 bases from J; junction bases left unmatched: 8. The CDR3 loop spans 14 amino acids. The CDR3 DNA reads as TGTGCCAGCAGAGACGGACAGGAAATCTACGAGCAGTACGTC. Encoded protein: CASRDGQEIYEQYV.

V is TRBV28 and J is TRBJ1-6; weak D call: TRBD1 (6 bases). Germline V lookup: CDR1 MDHEN, CDR2 SYDVKM. Trimming shortened V by 5 bases and J by 2 bases, and 10 bases separated the two germline ends. The CDR3 is made up of 15 amino acids. The CDR3 DNA sequence: TGTGCCAGCAGTAAACAGGGAACCTATAATTCACCCCTCCACTTT. This codes for CASSKQGTYNSPLHF. The full variable domain, in which reference TRBV28 and TRBJ1-6 provide the parts outside the CDR3, is DVKVTQSSRYLVKRTGEKVFLECVQDMDHENMFWYRQDPGLGLRLIYFSYDVKMKEKGDIPEGYSVSREKKERFSLILESASTNQTSMYLCASSKQGTYNSPLHFGNGTRLTVT.

The chain links TRBV6-5 to TRBJ2-5; perhaps TRBD1 as D (5 bases). This CDR3 is built from 13 residues. Trimming removed 6 bases at V and 1 base at J, with 9 bases between. The germline V gene encodes CDR1 MNHEY and CDR2 SVGAGI. The CDR3 DNA reads as TGTGCCAGCAGCGACAGCCTCCAAGAGACCCAGTACTTC. It codes for CASSDSLQETQYF.

A few counts support this clone. The chain has TRBV19 and TRBJ1-3, with 7 bases lining up with TRBD1. The CDR3 extends over 18 amino acids. CDR1 is LNHDA and CDR2 is SQIVND in the germline V gene (reference sequence). The V gene end was trimmed by 4 bases and the J gene end by 0 bases; junction bases not matched to a gene: 12. This chain's CDR3 is CASSRRGTDKSSGNTIYF. The CDR3 nucleotides are TGTGCCAGTAGTAGACGGGGGACAGACAAGAGCTCTGGAAACACCATATATTTT.

The V call is TRBV7-6, the J call TRBJ2-2, with 8 nucleotides matching TRBD1. CDR1 is SGHVS, CDR2 FNYEAQ, per germline. With 6 bases clipped from V and 2 bases from J, the junction kept 14 bases outside the gene matches. This CDR3 is 18 amino acids long. This chain's CDR3 is CASSSKGVRGQNTGELFF. In DNA form, the CDR3 reads TGTGCCAGCAGTTCGAAAGGGGTCAGGGGGCAAAACACCGGGGAGCTGTTTTTT.

V usage is TRBV10-1 and J usage is TRBJ2-7, with D maybe TRBD2 (6 bases). CDR1 is WNHNN, CDR2 SYGVQD, per germline (reference sequence). The CDR3 totals 14 residues. V lost 7 bases and J 5 bases, leaving 18 bases between the germline ends. The CDR3 region is CASTERAESHEQYF. DNA for the CDR3: TGCGCCAGCACCGAGCGGGCAGAGTCCCACGAGCAGTACTTC.

This chain joins TRBV6-5 and TRBJ1-1; 7 nucleotides line up with TRBD1. CDR3 length: 15 amino acids. V gave up 5 bases and J gave up 11 bases; unmatched junction bases: 17. Germline V gene sequence: CDR1 MNHEY, CDR2 SVGAGI. This chain's CDR3 is CASSPPHRGPNDAFF. CDR3 sequence (DNA): TGTGCCAGCAGTCCTCCCCACAGGGGCCCCAACGATGCTTTCTTT.

V and J are TRBV5-5 and TRBJ2-5, with D possibly being TRBD2 (5 bases). Deletions cut 0 bases from V and 5 bases from J, with 11 bases between. The germline V gene encodes CDR1 SGHKS and CDR2 YYEKEE (reference sequence). The CDR3 totals 14 residues. CDR3 nucleotides: TGTGCCAGCAGCTTGGGTAGGCCGGGGGAGACCCAGTACTTC. Translating gives CASSLGRPGETQYF.

This rearrangement joins TRBV15 to TRBJ1-6; weak D call: TRBD1 (6 bases). Per germline, CDR1 LNHNV and CDR2 YYDKDF (reference sequence). The ends were cut back, 3 bases at V and 7 bases at J, with 22 bases in the middle. This CDR3 has 18 residues. The CDR3 DNA is TGTGCCACCAGCAGGGATCGGAACCGGGACAACGGGAATTCACCCCTCCACTTT. It encodes CATSRDRNRDNGNSPLHF. Filled out from reference TRBV15 and TRBJ1-6, the complete variable domain reads DAMVIQNPRYQVTQFGKPVTLSCSQTLNHNVMYWYQQKSSQAPKLLFHYYDKDFNNEADTPDNFQSRRPNTSFCFLDIRSPGLGDTAMYLCATSRDRNRDNGNSPLHFGNGTRLTVT.

This chain joins TRBV7-9 and TRBJ2-3; possibly TRBD1 for D (5 bases). V was clipped by 3 bases and J by 3 bases, with 10 bases between them. In germline, CDR1 is SEHNR, CDR2 FQNEAQ (reference sequence). The CDR3 is 14 amino acids. In DNA, the CDR3 is TGTGCCAGCAGCTTTGACAGATGGACAGATACGCAGTATTTT. Protein sequence: CASSFDRWTDTQYF. Filled out from reference TRBV7-9 and TRBJ2-3, the complete variable domain reads DTGVSQNPRHKITKRGQNVTFRCDPISEHNRLYWYRQTLGQGPEFLTYFQNEAQLEKSRLLSDRFSAERPKGSFSTLEIQRTEQGDSAMYLCASSFDRWTDTQYFGPGTRLTVL.

CDR3: CASSLSGATDTQYF. The DNA for the CDR3 is TGCGCCAGCAGCTTAAGCGGGGCCACAGATACGCAGTATTTT. The chain joins TRBV5-1 to TRBJ2-3, with 7 bases lining up with TRBD2. Germline V lookup: CDR1 SGHRS, CDR2 YFSETQ. The CDR3 contains 14 residues. V was clipped by 2 bases and J by 2 bases; unmatched bases: 2.

The chain is built from TRBV29-1 and TRBJ2-2; 10 nucleotides match TRBD1. Germline V gives CDR1 SQVTM, CDR2 ANQGSEA. Unmatched junction bases numbered 7, after V lost 4 bases and J lost 5 bases. CDR3 length: 15 residues. The CDR3 nucleotides are TGCAGCGTTGGCCGGACAGGGGGTCAAACCGGGGAGCTGTTTTTT. Its translation is CSVGRTGGQTGELFF.

This clone was found a few times. The chain links TRBV2 to TRBJ2-3; D call uncertain. The CDR3 totals 12 residues. CDR1 and CDR2 from the germline V gene are SNHLY and FYNNEI. The V end lost 6 bases, the J end lost 3 bases, and 7 bases lay between the germline ends. CDR3 sequence: CASRGSTDTQYF. CDR3 sequence (DNA): TGTGCCAGCAGGGGCTCGACAGATACGCAGTATTTT.

The V gene is TRBV5-1, the J gene TRBJ1-3; TRBD1 is a possible D gene (6 bases). Germline values: CDR1 SGHRS, CDR2 YFSETQ. The CDR3 is 14 residues long. Trimming cost V 1 base and J 7 bases, with 12 bases left between them. The CDR3 sequence is CASSLNQGKNTIYF. The DNA of the CDR3 is TGCGCCAGCAGCTTGAATCAGGGGAAGAACACCATATATTTT.

This chain joins TRBV2 and TRBJ2-2, with D maybe TRBD1 (6 bases). Looked up from germline, CDR1 is SNHLY and CDR2 is FYNNEI. The CDR3 is 15 residues long. V shed 7 bases and J shed 5 bases, with 17 bases lying between them. CDR3 amino acids: CASTADSPETGELFF. The DNA for the CDR3 is TGTGCCAGCACCGCGGACAGTCCGGAGACCGGGGAGCTGTTTTTT.

The chain links TRBV4-1 to TRBJ1-2; D remains unclear. The germline V and J ends were trimmed by 3 bases and 3 bases, with 14 bases remaining between them. Germline CDR1 is MGHRA and CDR2 is YSYEKL. The length of the CDR3 is 15 residues. The DNA for the CDR3 is TGCGCCAGCAGCCAGCCCACGCCAGGCCACTATGGCTACACCTTC. It is translated as CASSQPTPGHYGYTF.

The chain links TRBV4-1 to TRBJ1-3; weak D call: TRBD1 (6 bases). This CDR3 has 14 amino acids. Looked up from germline, CDR1 is MGHRA and CDR2 is YSYEKL. V was clipped by 4 bases and J by 2 bases, with 9 bases between them. The DNA for the CDR3 is TGCGCCAGCAGCCCCGGGACACCTGGAAACACCATATATTTT. Protein sequence: CASSPGTPGNTIYF.

A word on this clone: At one boundary the junction diverges from the germline segment, which might be a read error. The genes are TRBV30 and TRBJ1-2; 8 bases are a match to TRBD1. CDR3 length: 12 amino acids. From germline, CDR1 is GTSNPN and CDR2 SVGIG (reference sequence). The CDR3 nucleotides are TGTGCCTGGAACGGGCAGGGGGCTAACGGACTCTTC. Protein: CAWNGQGANGLF. The full variable domain, rest sourced from reference TRBV30 and TRBJ1-2, is SQTIHQWPATLVQPVGSPLSLECTVEGTSNPNLYWYRQAAGRGLQLLFYSVGIGQISSEVPQNLSASRPQDRQFILSSKKLLLSDSGFYLCAWNGQGANGLFGSGTRLTVV.

The chain has TRBV27 and TRBJ1-2, with TRBD1 matching over 9 bases. The CDR3 is 15 amino acids. Trimming cost V 5 bases and J 6 bases; bases outside gene matches: 10. The germline CDR1 and CDR2 sequences are MNHEY and SMNVEV (reference sequence). The CDR3 DNA reads TGTGCCAGCAGTATGGGTTGGAGGGACAGGGATGGCTACACCTTC. Its translation: CASSMGWRDRDGYTF.